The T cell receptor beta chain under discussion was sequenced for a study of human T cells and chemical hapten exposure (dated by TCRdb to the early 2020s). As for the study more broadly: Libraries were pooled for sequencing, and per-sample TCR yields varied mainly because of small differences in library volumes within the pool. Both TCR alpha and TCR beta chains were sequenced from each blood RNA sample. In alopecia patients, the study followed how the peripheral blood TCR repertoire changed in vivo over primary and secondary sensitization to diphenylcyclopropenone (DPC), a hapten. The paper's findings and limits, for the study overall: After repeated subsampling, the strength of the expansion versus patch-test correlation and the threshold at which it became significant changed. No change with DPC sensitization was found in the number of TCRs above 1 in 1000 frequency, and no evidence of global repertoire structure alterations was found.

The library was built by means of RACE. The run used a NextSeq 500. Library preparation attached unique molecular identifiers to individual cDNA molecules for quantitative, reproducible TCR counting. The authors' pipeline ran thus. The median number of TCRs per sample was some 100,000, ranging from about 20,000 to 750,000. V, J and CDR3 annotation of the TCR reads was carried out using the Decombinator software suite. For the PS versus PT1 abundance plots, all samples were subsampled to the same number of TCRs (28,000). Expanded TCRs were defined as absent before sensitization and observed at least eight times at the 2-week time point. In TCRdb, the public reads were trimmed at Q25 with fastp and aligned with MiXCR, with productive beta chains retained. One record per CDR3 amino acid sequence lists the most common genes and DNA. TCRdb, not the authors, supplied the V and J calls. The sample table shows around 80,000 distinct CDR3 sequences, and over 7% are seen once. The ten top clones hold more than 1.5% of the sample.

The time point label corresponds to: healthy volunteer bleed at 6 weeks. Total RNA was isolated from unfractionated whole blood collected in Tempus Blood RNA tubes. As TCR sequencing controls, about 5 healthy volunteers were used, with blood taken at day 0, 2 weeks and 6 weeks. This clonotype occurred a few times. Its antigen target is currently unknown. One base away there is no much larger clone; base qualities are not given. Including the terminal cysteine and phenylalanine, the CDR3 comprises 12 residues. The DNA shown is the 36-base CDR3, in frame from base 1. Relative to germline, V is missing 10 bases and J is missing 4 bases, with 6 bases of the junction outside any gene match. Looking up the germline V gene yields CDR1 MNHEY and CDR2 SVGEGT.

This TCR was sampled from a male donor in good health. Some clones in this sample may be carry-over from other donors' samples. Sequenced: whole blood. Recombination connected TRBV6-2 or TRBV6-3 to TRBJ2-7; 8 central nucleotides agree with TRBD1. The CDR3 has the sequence CATRQGAYEQYF. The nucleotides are TGTGCCACCCGGCAGGGGGCTTACGAGCAGTACTTC.